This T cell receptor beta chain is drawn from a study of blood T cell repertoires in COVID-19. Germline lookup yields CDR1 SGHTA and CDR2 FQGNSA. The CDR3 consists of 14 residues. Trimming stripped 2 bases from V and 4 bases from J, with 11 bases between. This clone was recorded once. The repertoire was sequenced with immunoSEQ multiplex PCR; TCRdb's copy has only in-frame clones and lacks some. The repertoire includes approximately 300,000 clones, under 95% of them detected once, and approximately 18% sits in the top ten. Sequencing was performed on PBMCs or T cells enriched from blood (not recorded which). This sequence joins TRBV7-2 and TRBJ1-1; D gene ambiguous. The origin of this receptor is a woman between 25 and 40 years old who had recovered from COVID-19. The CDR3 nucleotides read TGTGCCAGCAGCTTACAGGCTGGAGGCACTGAAGCTTTCTTT. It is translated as CASSLQAGGTEAFF.